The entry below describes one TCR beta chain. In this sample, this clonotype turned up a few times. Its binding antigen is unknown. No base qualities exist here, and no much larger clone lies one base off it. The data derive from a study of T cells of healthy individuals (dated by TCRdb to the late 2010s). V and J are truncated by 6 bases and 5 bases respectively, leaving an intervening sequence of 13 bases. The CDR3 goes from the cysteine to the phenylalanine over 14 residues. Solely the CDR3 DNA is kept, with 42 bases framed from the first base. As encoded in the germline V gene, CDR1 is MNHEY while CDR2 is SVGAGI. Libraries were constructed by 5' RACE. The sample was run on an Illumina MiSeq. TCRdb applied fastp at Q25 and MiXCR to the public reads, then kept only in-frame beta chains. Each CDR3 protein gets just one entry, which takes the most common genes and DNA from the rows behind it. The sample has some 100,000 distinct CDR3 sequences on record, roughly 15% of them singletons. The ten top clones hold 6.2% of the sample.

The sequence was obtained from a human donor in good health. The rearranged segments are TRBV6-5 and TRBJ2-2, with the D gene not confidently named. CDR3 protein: CASRKPASTGELFF. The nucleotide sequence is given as TGTGCCAGCAGGAAGCCAGCGTCGACCGGGGAGCTGTTTTTT.